The sequence of this TCR beta chain was determined in a study of blood T cell repertoires in COVID-19. Study as a whole: Samples taken during acute and convalescent COVID-19 were collected in the United States, Italy and Spain. PBMCs, B-cell-depleted T cells, or T cells were the source of the cDNA or gDNA that made up the material.

In the authors' methods: The authors estimated nucleated cell counts from reference gene primer amplification. Profiling relied on immunoSEQ multiplex PCR, and the TCRdb table lists in-frame clones only, not all of them. V, J and clone size derive from that table, while D and trimming were established from the DNA sequence. The table has some 70,000 clones, 75% to 90% seen once. Specimen: peripheral blood. The clonotype was recovered from a man aged 50-59 years with active COVID-19.

The CDR3 DNA is TGTGCCAGCAGCTTTGATCGAACAGGCACAGATACGCAGTATTTT. As protein: CASSFDRTGTDTQYF. This chain connects TRBV5-6 to TRBJ2-3; D gene unclear. The CDR3 sequence is 15 residues long. Trimming cost V 2 bases and J 1 base, with 11 bases left between them. Per the germline V gene, CDR1 is SGHDT and CDR2 is YYEEEE.